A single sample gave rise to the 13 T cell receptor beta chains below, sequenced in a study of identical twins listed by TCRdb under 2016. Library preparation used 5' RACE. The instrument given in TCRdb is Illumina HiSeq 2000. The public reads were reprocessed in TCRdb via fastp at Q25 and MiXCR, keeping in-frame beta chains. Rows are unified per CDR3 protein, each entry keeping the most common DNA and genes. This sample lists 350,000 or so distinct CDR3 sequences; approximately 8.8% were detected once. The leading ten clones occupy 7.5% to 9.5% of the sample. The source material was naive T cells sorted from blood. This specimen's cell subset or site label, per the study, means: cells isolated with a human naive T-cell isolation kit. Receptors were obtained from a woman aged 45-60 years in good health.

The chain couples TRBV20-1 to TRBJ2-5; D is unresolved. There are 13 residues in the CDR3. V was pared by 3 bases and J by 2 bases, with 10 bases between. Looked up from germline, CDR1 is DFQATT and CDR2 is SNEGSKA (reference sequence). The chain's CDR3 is CSASFRQQETQYF. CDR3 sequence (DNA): TGCAGTGCTAGTTTCCGGCAGCAAGAGACCCAGTACTTC.

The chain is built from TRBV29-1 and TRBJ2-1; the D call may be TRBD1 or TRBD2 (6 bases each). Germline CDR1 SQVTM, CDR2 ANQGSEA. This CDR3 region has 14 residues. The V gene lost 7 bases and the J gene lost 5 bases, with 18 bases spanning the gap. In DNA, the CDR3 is TGCAGCGCCTCGGGGAGGACAGTGAACAATGAGCAGTTCTTC. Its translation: CSASGRTVNNEQFF.

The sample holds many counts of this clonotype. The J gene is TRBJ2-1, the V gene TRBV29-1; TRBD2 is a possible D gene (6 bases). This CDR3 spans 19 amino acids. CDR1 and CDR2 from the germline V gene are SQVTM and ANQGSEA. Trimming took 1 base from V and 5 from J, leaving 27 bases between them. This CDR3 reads CSVEGYLGWGLQLDNEQFF. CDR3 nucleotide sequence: TGCAGCGTTGAAGGTTACTTAGGATGGGGACTTCAACTGGACAATGAGCAGTTCTTC.

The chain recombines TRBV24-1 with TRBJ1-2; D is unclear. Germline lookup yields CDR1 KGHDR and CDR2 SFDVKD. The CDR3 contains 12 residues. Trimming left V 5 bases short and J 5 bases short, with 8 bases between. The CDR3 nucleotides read TGTGCCACCAGTGCAGGATTTTATGGCTACACCTTC. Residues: CATSAGFYGYTF.

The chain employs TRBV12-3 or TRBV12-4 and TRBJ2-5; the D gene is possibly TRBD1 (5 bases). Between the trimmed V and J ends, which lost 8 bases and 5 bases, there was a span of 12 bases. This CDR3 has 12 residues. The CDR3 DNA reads TGTGCCAGCGCCCAGGGCACGGAGACCCAGTACTTC. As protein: CASAQGTETQYF.

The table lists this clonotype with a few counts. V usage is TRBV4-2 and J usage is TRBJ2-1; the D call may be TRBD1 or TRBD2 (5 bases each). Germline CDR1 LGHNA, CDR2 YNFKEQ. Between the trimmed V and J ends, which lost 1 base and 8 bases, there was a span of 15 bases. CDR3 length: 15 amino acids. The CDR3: CASSQVGTLLDEQFF. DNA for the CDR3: TGTGCCAGCAGCCAAGTCGGGACGCTTTTGGATGAGCAGTTCTTC.

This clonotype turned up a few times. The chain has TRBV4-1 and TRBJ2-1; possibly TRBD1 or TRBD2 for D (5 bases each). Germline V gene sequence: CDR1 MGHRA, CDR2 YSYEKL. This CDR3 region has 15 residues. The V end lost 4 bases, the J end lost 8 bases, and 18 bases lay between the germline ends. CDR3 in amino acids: CASSPRVGRDDEQFF. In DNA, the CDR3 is TGCGCCAGCAGCCCAAGGGTGGGCAGGGACGATGAGCAGTTCTTC.

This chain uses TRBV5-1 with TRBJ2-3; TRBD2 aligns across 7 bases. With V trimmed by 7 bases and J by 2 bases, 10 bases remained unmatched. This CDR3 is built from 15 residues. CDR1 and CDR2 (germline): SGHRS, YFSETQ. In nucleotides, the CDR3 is TGCGCCAGCCGTCCGGGCGGGAGATTCACAGATACGCAGTATTTT. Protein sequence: CASRPGGRFTDTQYF.

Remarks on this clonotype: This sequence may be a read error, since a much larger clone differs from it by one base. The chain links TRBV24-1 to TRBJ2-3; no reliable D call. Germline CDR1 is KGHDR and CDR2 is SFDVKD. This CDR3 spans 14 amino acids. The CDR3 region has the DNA TGTGCCGCCAGTGATCCGAGAGGCACAGATACGCAGTATTTT. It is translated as CAASDPRGTDTQYF.

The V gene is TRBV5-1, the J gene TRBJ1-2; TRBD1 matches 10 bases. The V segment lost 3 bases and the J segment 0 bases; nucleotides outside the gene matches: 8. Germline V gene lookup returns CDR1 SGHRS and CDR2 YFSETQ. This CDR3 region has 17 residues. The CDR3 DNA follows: TGCGCCAGCAGCTACGGGGACAGGGGAAGAGCTAACTATGGCTACACCTTC. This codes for CASSYGDRGRANYGYTF. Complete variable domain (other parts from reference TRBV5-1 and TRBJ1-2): KAGVTQTPRYLIKTRGQQVTLSCSPISGHRSVSWYQQTPGQGLQFLFEYFSETQRNKGNFPGRFSGRQFSNSRSEMNVSTLELGDSALYLCASSYGDRGRANYGYTFGSGTRLTVV.

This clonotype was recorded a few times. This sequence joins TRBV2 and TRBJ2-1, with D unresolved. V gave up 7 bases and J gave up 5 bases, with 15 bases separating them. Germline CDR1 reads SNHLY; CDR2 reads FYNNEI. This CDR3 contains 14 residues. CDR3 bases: TGTGCCAGCAAGAAAGACGGAGACCACAATGAGCAGTTCTTC. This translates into CASKKDGDHNEQFF. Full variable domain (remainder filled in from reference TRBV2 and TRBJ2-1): EPEVTQTPSHQVTQMGQEVILRCVPISNHLYFYWYRQILGQKVEFLVSFYNNEISEKSEIFDDQFSVERPDGSNFTLKIRSTKLEDSAMYFCASKKDGDHNEQFFGPGTRLTVL.

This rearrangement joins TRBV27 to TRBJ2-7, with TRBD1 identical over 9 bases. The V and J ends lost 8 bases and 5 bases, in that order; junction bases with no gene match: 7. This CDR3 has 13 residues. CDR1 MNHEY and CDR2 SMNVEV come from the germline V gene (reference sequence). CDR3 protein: CASRTGAVNEQYF. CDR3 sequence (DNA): TGTGCCAGCCGGACAGGGGCTGTAAACGAGCAGTACTTC.

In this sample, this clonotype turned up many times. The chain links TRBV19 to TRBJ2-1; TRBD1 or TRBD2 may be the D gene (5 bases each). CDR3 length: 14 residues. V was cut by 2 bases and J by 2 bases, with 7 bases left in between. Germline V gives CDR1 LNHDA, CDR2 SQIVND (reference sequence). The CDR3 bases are TGTGCCAGTAGTATAACGGGACCCTACAATGAGCAGTTCTTC. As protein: CASSITGPYNEQFF. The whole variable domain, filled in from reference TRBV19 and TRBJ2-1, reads DGGITQSPKYLFRKEGQNVTLSCEQNLNHDAMYWYRQDPGQGLRLIYYSQIVNDFQKGDIAEGYSVSREKKESFPLTVTSAQKNPTAFYLCASSITGPYNEQFFGPGTRLTVL.